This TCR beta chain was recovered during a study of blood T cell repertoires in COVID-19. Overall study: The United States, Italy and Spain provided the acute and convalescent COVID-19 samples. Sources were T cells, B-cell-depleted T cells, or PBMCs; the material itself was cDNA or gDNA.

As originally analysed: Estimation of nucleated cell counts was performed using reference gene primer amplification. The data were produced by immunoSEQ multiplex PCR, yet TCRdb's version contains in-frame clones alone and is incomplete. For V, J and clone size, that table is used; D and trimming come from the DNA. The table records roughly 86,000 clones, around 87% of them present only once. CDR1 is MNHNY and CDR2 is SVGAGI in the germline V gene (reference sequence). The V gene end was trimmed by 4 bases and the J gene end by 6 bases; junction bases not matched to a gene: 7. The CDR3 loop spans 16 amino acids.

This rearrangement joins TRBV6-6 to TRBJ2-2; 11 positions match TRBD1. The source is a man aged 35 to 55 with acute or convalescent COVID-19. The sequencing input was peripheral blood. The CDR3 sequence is CASSSGTGGFSGELFF. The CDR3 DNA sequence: TGTGCCAGCAGTTCGGGGACAGGGGGTTTTTCCGGGGAGCTGTTTTTT.